The 30 T cell receptor beta chains below were found in one sample sequenced in a study of blood T cell repertoires in COVID-19. TCRdb's copy holds only in-frame clones and misses some; the assay was immunoSEQ multiplex PCR. The table shows roughly 180,000 clones, with around 95% occurring only once. The specimen sequenced was peripheral blood. Source of these receptors: a man aged 30-40 years with COVID-19, enrolled during active disease.

This chain uses TRBV2 with TRBJ1-5, with 7 nucleotides matching TRBD1. This CDR3 is built from 14 residues. The V and J ends lost 5 bases and 4 bases, in that order; junction bases with no gene match: 5. Germline-derived CDR1 and CDR2 are SNHLY and FYNNEI. CDR3 amino acids: CASSPDRANQPQHF. CDR3 DNA sequence: TGTGCCAGCAGTCCCGACAGGGCAAATCAGCCCCAGCATTTT.

This clone was seen just once. V is TRBV5-4 and J is TRBJ1-6, with 11 bases lining up with TRBD1. Looked up from germline, CDR1 is SGHNT and CDR2 is YYREEE (reference sequence). The CDR3 extends over 18 amino acids. Trimming at V came to 0 bases and at J to 2 bases, leaving 4 bases not matched to a gene. The CDR3 nucleotides are TGTGCCAGCAGCTTGGTAGGACAGGGGGCCCCCTATAATTCACCCCTCCACTTT. Its translation is CASSLVGQGAPYNSPLHF.

The CDR3 protein is CASSTGLAGGIYNEQFF. CDR3 nucleotides: TGCGCCAGCAGCACAGGACTAGCGGGGGGCATCTACAATGAGCAGTTCTTC. This chain links TRBV5-1 with TRBJ2-1; 14 nucleotides agree with TRBD2. The V gene's germline CDR1 is SGHRS and CDR2 YFSETQ. The CDR3 runs 17 residues. V was clipped by 4 bases and J by 3 bases; unmatched bases: 6.

The J gene is TRBJ2-7, the V gene TRBV6-5; D gene ambiguous. This CDR3 spans 12 amino acids. Germline CDR1 MNHEY, CDR2 SVGAGI. Trimming took 5 bases from V and 1 from J, leaving 6 bases between them. CDR3: CASSQKSYEQYF. CDR3 coding DNA: TGTGCCAGCAGTCAGAAGTCCTACGAGCAGTACTTC.

The chain has TRBV7-3 and TRBJ1-1, with D maybe TRBD1 (5 bases). CDR1 and CDR2 from the germline V gene are SGHTA and FQGTGA. Trimming removed 5 bases from V and 4 bases from J, with 11 bases in between. The CDR3 extends over 13 amino acids. The CDR3 DNA sequence: TGTGCCAGCAGCCAGACGACAGCCACTGAAGCTTTCTTT. Protein product: CASSQTTATEAFF.

The CDR3 region is CASSSVSNEKLFF. The CDR3 bases are TGTGCCAGCAGCTCCGTGTCTAATGAAAAACTGTTTTTT. The chain is built from TRBV13 and TRBJ1-4; D ambiguous. The CDR3 extends over 13 amino acids. V shed 4 bases and J shed 3 bases, with 6 bases lying between them. The germline CDR1 and CDR2 sequences are PRHDT and FYEKMQ (reference sequence).

This chain joins TRBV27 and TRBJ2-7, with 10 positions matching TRBD1. Trimming took 5 bases from V and 3 from J; bases not matched to a gene: 10. The CDR3 sequence is 16 residues long. CDR1 is MNHEY, CDR2 SMNVEV, per germline (reference sequence). CDR3 coding DNA: TGTGCCAGCAGTGGACCCGGGACAGGGGCTTTCTACGAGCAGTACTTC. As protein: CASSGPGTGAFYEQYF.

The DNA for the CDR3 is TGTGCCAGCAGCCCGACAGAGCATGGCACTGAAGCTTTCTTT. Translated: CASSPTEHGTEAFF. This rearrangement joins TRBV7-7 to TRBJ1-1, with a possible D match to TRBD1 (5 bases). Germline CDR1 SSHAT, CDR2 FNYEAQ (reference sequence). This CDR3 spans 14 amino acids. V lost 5 bases and J 4 bases, leaving 14 bases between the germline ends.

The chain combines TRBV5-4 with TRBJ1-6; the match to TRBD1 covers 7 bases. Per germline, CDR1 SGHNT and CDR2 YYREEE (reference sequence). CDR3 length equals 15 residues. Trimming at V came to 4 bases and at J to 9 bases, leaving 10 bases not matched to a gene. CDR3: CASSPQGERGSPLHF. The CDR3 coding sequence is TGTGCCAGCAGCCCCCAGGGGGAGAGAGGTTCACCCCTCCACTTT. Together with reference TRBV5-4 and TRBJ1-6, the CDR3 gives the full variable domain: ETGVTQSPTHLIKTRGQQVTLRCSSQSGHNTVSWYQQALGQGPQFIFQYYREEENGRGNFPPRFSGLQFPNYSSELNVNALELDDSALYLCASSPQGERGSPLHFGNGTRLTVT.

This rearrangement joins TRBV7-9 to TRBJ2-1; TRBD1 matches 8 bases. CDR1 and CDR2 from the germline V gene are SEHNR and FQNEAQ (reference sequence). Germline trimming cut 2 bases from V and 8 bases from J; bases unmatched to any gene: 5. The CDR3 is 14 amino acids. CDR3 sequence: CASSLSTGEDEQFF. The CDR3 DNA sequence: TGTGCCAGCAGCTTATCGACAGGGGAGGATGAGCAGTTCTTC.

The chain employs TRBV10-3 and TRBJ2-2, with TRBD1 matching over 9 bases. Germline trimming cut 5 bases from V and 0 bases from J; bases unmatched to any gene: 4. CDR1 and CDR2 from the germline V gene are ENHRY and SYGVKD. The CDR3 totals 16 residues. For the CDR3, the DNA is TGTGCCATCAGTACCGGGACAGGGTCGAACACCGGGGAGCTGTTTTTT. This sequence encodes CAISTGTGSNTGELFF.

The CDR3 spells CASGLGEATGGAFF. As DNA, the CDR3 is TGTGCCAGCGGACTTGGAGAGGCGACAGGGGGAGCTTTCTTT. The chain links TRBV13 to TRBJ1-1; 9 bases agree with TRBD1. From germline, CDR1 is PRHDT and CDR2 FYEKMQ (reference sequence). J lost 10 bases, V lost 8 bases, and 14 bases had no gene match. This CDR3 has 14 residues.

The chain recombines TRBV7-9 with TRBJ2-2; TRBD2 matches 13 bases. The V segment lost 5 bases and the J segment 4 bases; nucleotides outside the gene matches: 7. This CDR3 spans 17 amino acids. Germline-derived CDR1 and CDR2 are SEHNR and FQNEAQ (reference sequence). CDR3 in amino acids: CASSPRLAGGFTGELFF. In DNA, the CDR3 is TGTGCCAGCAGCCCTCGACTAGCGGGGGGCTTCACCGGGGAGCTGTTTTTT.

The J gene is TRBJ1-2, the V gene TRBV3-1 (or the pseudogene TRBV3-2); 9 bases match TRBD1. Germline V lookup: CDR1 LGHDT, CDR2 YNNKEL (reference sequence). The CDR3 consists of 15 residues. The V and J ends lost 5 bases and 5 bases, in that order; junction bases with no gene match: 9. The CDR3 DNA is TGTGCCAGCAGCAAATCACCCGGGACAGGGTATGGCTACACCTTC. This encodes CASSKSPGTGYGYTF.

The V call is TRBV6-5, the J call TRBJ1-4; D is perhaps TRBD1 (5 bases). The CDR3 sequence is 14 residues long. Germline CDR1 MNHEY, CDR2 SVGAGI. Between the trimmed V and J ends, which lost 2 bases and 5 bases, there was a span of 9 bases. CDR3 bases: TGTGCCAGCAGTTACGCGGGGGACAATGAAAAACTGTTTTTT. Translated, it gives CASSYAGDNEKLFF.

About this clone itself: This specimen includes other DNA sequences encoding the same CDR3. The CDR3: CASSQGRGYNEQFF. In DNA, the CDR3 is TGTGCCAGCAGCCAAGGACGGGGGTACAATGAGCAGTTCTTC. J is TRBJ2-1 and V is TRBV3-1 (or the pseudogene TRBV3-2); maybe TRBD2 (6 bases). The CDR3 has 14 amino acids. Germline assignment: CDR1 LGHDT and CDR2 YNNKEL (reference sequence). Trimming left V 1 base short and J 4 bases short, with 8 bases between.

The chain has TRBV25-1 and TRBJ1-2; perhaps TRBD1 as D (6 bases). This CDR3 region has 14 residues. Trimming shortened V by 4 bases and J by 3 bases, and 12 bases separated the two germline ends. Per the germline V gene, CDR1 is MGHDK and CDR2 is SYGVNS. CDR3 region: CASSVGGRDYGYTF. For the CDR3, the DNA is TGTGCCAGCAGTGTCGGGGGGCGTGACTATGGCTACACCTTC.

The chain couples TRBV6-5 to TRBJ1-5, with TRBD1 identical over 8 bases. Trimming cost V 6 bases and J 1 base; bases outside gene matches: 5. CDR3 size: 15 residues. CDR1 is MNHEY, CDR2 SVGAGI, per germline. In DNA form, the CDR3 reads TGTGCCAGCAGCCAGACAGGGGCCAGCAATCAGCCCCAGCATTTT. Its protein product is CASSQTGASNQPQHF.

The rearrangement joins TRBV6-5 to TRBJ1-1; 8 bases agree with TRBD1. The CDR3 is made up of 13 amino acids. CDR1 MNHEY and CDR2 SVGAGI come from the germline V gene. V lost 6 bases and J lost 11; bases outside the gene matches: 11. The CDR3 loop reads CASRGTRTGMAFF. The CDR3 region has the DNA TGTGCCAGCAGAGGGACCCGGACAGGGATGGCTTTCTTT.

The rearrangement links TRBV9 to TRBJ2-1, with 7 bases matching TRBD1. The CDR3 covers 17 residues. The germline V gene has CDR1 SGDLS and CDR2 YYNGEE. The junction had 12 bases not matched to a gene; V was cut back by 2 bases and J by 4 bases. CDR3 in amino acids: CASSVGEGARVYNEQFF. CDR3 DNA: TGTGCCAGCAGCGTGGGCGAGGGGGCCCGAGTGTACAATGAGCAGTTCTTC.

The genes are TRBV6-1 and TRBJ2-1, with TRBD2 matching 7 bases. The germline gives CDR1 MNHNS, CDR2 SASEGT. J was trimmed by 2 bases and V by 1 base; bases with no gene match: 8. The CDR3 sequence is 17 residues long. The CDR3 is CASSEGVGGTTYNEQFF. DNA of the CDR3: TGTGCCAGCAGTGAAGGGGTCGGGGGGACGACCTACAATGAGCAGTTCTTC.

The DNA for the CDR3 is TGTGCCAGCAGCGCGACCCCGGGTCAAATCAATGAAAAACTGTTTTTT. This encodes CASSATPGQINEKLFF. The chain is built from TRBV9 and TRBJ1-4, with no clear D. The CDR3 runs 16 residues. V was shortened by 3 bases and J by 5 bases, with 17 bases between the two germline ends. CDR1 SGDLS and CDR2 YYNGEE come from the germline V gene.

This clone was detected a few times. This chain connects TRBV7-6 to TRBJ2-1, with 10 bases fitting TRBD2. The CDR3 sequence is 16 residues long. Trimming took 0 bases from V and 5 from J; bases not matched to a gene: 4. CDR1 is SGHVS and CDR2 is FNYEAQ in the germline V gene. The CDR3 region has the DNA TGTGCCAGCAGCTTAGCCCCTAGCGGGGGAGACAATGAGCAGTTCTTC. This codes for CASSLAPSGGDNEQFF.

The rearrangement uses TRBV27 and TRBJ2-7, with 11 positions matching TRBD1. This CDR3 is built from 14 residues. Germline V gene sequence: CDR1 MNHEY, CDR2 SMNVEV (reference sequence). V lost 4 bases to trimming and J lost 4 bases; unmatched junction nucleotides: 3. The DNA of the CDR3 is TGTGCCAGCAGTTGGGGACAGGGGGTTTACGAGCAGTACTTC. Translated: CASSWGQGVYEQYF.

This clone turned up a few times. The same CDR3 arises from other DNA sequences in this sample as well. V usage is TRBV6-6 and J usage is TRBJ1-5, with D tentatively TRBD1 (5 bases). V was trimmed by 5 bases and J by 7 bases, leaving 9 bases between them. Germline CDR1 and CDR2: MNHNY and SVGAGI (reference sequence). This CDR3 comprises 12 residues. Here the CDR3 DNA reads TGTGCCAGCAGTCTGGACATCCAGCCCCAGCATTTT. It translates to CASSLDIQPQHF.

CDR3 sequence reads: CASSYGPGQRYGYTF. The DNA for the CDR3 is TGTGCCAGCAGTTACGGGCCGGGACAGCGCTATGGCTACACCTTC. The chain links TRBV6-5 to TRBJ1-2; 7 bases fit TRBD1. CDR3 length: 15 amino acids. The ends lost 2 bases at V and 4 bases at J; junction bases unmatched: 7. Germline V gene data show CDR1 as MNHEY and CDR2 as SVGAGI.

The V gene is TRBV11-3, the J gene TRBJ1-1, with 12 bases lining up with TRBD1. V gave up 4 bases and J gave up 4 bases; unmatched junction bases: 1. Germline-derived CDR1 and CDR2 are SGHNT and YENEEA. This CDR3 has 14 amino acids. The CDR3 region has the DNA TGTGCCAGCAGCTCGGGACAGGGGGCCACTGAAGCTTTCTTT. It is translated as CASSSGQGATEAFF. The variable domain in full, completed from reference TRBV11-3 and TRBJ1-1, reads EAGVVQSPRYKIIEKKQPVAFWCNPISGHNTLYWYLQNLGQGPELLIRYENEEAVDDSQLPKDRFSAERLKGVDSTLKIQPAELGDSAVYLCASSSGQGATEAFFGQGTRLTVV.

This clone occurred once. The CDR3 DNA reads as TGTGCCAGCAGTCGGACAGGAAAGAACACTGAAGCTTTCTTT. Its translation: CASSRTGKNTEAFF. V usage is TRBV6-5 and J usage is TRBJ1-1; TRBD1 agrees at 7 bases. The J segment lost 1 base and the V segment lost 5 bases, leaving 4 bases of the junction unmatched. The CDR3 runs 14 residues. Per germline, CDR1 MNHEY and CDR2 SVGAGI.

The V call is TRBV18, the J call TRBJ1-3; 9 positions agree with TRBD1. Germline V gene data show CDR1 as KGHSH and CDR2 as LQKENI. This CDR3 contains 16 residues. V trimming: 1 base; J trimming: 3 bases; junction bases outside the gene matches: 4. Here the CDR3 reads CASSPRNRGLGNTIYF. In DNA form, the CDR3 reads TGTGCCAGCTCACCACGGAACAGGGGGCTTGGAAACACCATATATTTT.

The chain joins TRBV6-5 to TRBJ1-1; D call uncertain. CDR1 MNHEY and CDR2 SVGAGI come from the germline V gene. CDR3 length: 15 amino acids. V dropped 0 bases and J dropped 0 bases, with 8 bases sitting between them. CDR3 in amino acids: CASSYSYTVNTEAFF. CDR3 DNA sequence: TGTGCCAGCAGTTACTCGTACACCGTGAACACTGAAGCTTTCTTT.